The 27 T cell receptor beta chains below come from one sample, sequenced in a study of cytomegalovirus exposure and HLA in healthy donors. PCR used 60 Vbeta primers and 13 Jbeta primers. Assay used: immunoSEQ multiplex PCR; TCRdb lists only in-frame clones, some missing. The sample has 100,000 to 150,000 clones, 80% seen once; the top ten hold approximately 4%. The specimen sequenced was PBMCs. All receptors come from a woman between 35 and 50 years old in good health and CMV-seronegative.

This clone has a handful of counts. The V and J genes are TRBV7-9 and TRBJ1-4; no firm D call. V was shortened by 2 bases and J by 6 bases, with 4 bases between the two germline ends. CDR3 length: 12 residues. Germline V lookup: CDR1 SEHNR, CDR2 FQNEAQ (reference sequence). The CDR3: CASSLLDEKLFF. The CDR3 nucleotides read TGTGCCAGCAGCTTACTTGATGAAAAACTGTTTTTT.

This clone has only one observation. The chain combines TRBV5-1 with TRBJ1-1; D uncertain. The CDR3 extends over 13 amino acids. CDR1 SGHRS and CDR2 YFSETQ come from the germline V gene. The V end was cut by 0 bases, the J end by 2 bases, with 5 bases between. CDR3 region: CASSLGANTEAFF. CDR3 nucleotides: TGCGCCAGCAGCTTGGGGGCCAACACTGAAGCTTTCTTT.

This clone was seen more than once but under ten times. The J gene is TRBJ2-7, the V gene TRBV5-6, with D tentatively TRBD1 (5 bases). CDR1 and CDR2 from the germline V gene are SGHDT and YYEEEE. V gave up 0 bases and J gave up 6 bases, with 13 bases separating them. There are 14 residues in the CDR3. CDR3 sequence (DNA): TGTGCCAGCAGCTTGGGGGGCCCTATCGGCGAGCAGTACTTC. It is translated as CASSLGGPIGEQYF.

V is TRBV28 and J is TRBJ1-2; 7 nucleotides match TRBD1. Germline CDR1 reads MDHEN; CDR2 reads SYDVKM. The CDR3 loop spans 17 amino acids. V trimming: 5 bases; J trimming: 6 bases; junction bases outside the gene matches: 18. CDR3 sequence reads: CASSLIGGRGGRDGYTF. The CDR3 DNA reads TGTGCCAGCAGTCTCATAGGGGGCAGGGGCGGACGGGATGGCTACACCTTC.

The chain is built from TRBV4-3 and TRBJ2-1; 8 nucleotides match TRBD2. CDR3 length equals 17 residues. The germline gives CDR1 LGHNA, CDR2 YSLEER. V shed 0 bases and J 4 bases; nucleotides not matched to a gene: 8. CDR3 nucleotides: TGCGCCAGCAGCCAAGAACTCCTCGGGAGGGTTTACAATGAGCAGTTCTTC. Translation gives CASSQELLGRVYNEQFF.

The chain employs TRBV9 and TRBJ1-2; weak D call: TRBD1 (6 bases). The length of the CDR3 is 14 residues. V lost 3 bases, J lost 6 bases, and 15 bases lay in between. CDR1 is SGDLS, CDR2 YYNGEE, per germline. The CDR3 DNA reads TGTGCCAGCAGCGGGACAGAGCCGAGTGATGGCTACACCTTC. This encodes CASSGTEPSDGYTF.

The chain recombines TRBV7-9 with TRBJ2-1, with 11 bases matching TRBD2. The V gene's germline CDR1 is SEHNR and CDR2 FQNEAQ (reference sequence). There are 17 residues in the CDR3. V trimming: 0 bases; J trimming: 8 bases; junction bases outside the gene matches: 9. In DNA form, the CDR3 reads TGTGCCAGCAGCTTAGCGCTAGCGGGAGGCTATGGGGATGAGCAGTTCTTC. Its protein is CASSLALAGGYGDEQFF.

The chain links TRBV19 to TRBJ1-2; unclear D gene. The ends were cut back, 9 bases at V and 5 bases at J, with 13 bases in the middle. Germline values: CDR1 LNHDA, CDR2 SQIVND (reference sequence). The CDR3 contains 12 residues. CDR3 residues: CASSDPGYGYTF. The CDR3 DNA is TGTGCCAGCTCGGACCCGGGATATGGCTACACCTTC.

The chain uses TRBV14 and TRBJ2-7, with 7 bases fitting TRBD1. J lost 6 bases, V lost 4 bases, and 12 bases had no gene match. This CDR3 contains 15 residues. CDR1 SGHDN and CDR2 FVKESK come from the germline V gene. CDR3 sequence reads: CASSPTTGPSAEQYF. The CDR3 DNA is TGTGCCAGCAGCCCAACGACAGGGCCCTCCGCCGAGCAGTACTTC.

The chain combines TRBV6-5 with TRBJ1-2; D not certain. The CDR3 covers 13 residues. Per the germline V gene, CDR1 is MNHEY and CDR2 is SVGAGI. Trimming left V 6 bases short and J 8 bases short, with 16 bases between. This CDR3 reads CASRGGGRRGYTF. In DNA, the CDR3 is TGTGCCAGCAGGGGTGGAGGGAGGAGAGGCTACACCTTC.

This chain joins TRBV5-1 and TRBJ1-1; 7 bases are shared with TRBD1. J lost 4 bases, V lost 4 bases, and 10 bases had no gene match. This CDR3 has 15 amino acids. CDR1 is SGHRS and CDR2 is YFSETQ in the germline V gene. The CDR3 sequence: CASSQIQGSGTEAFF. Here the CDR3 DNA reads TGCGCCAGCAGCCAAATACAGGGGTCCGGCACTGAAGCTTTCTTT.

The count of this clone is one. The J gene is TRBJ1-2, the V gene TRBV28, with a possible D match to TRBD1 (5 bases). V was trimmed by 5 bases and J by 4 bases, leaving 23 bases between them. Per the germline V gene, CDR1 is MDHEN and CDR2 is SYDVKM. The CDR3 is 17 amino acids. CDR3 coding DNA: TGTGCCAGCAGTCCCCCAAATGTAGGACAAGCACGCTATGGCTACACCTTC. This encodes CASSPPNVGQARYGYTF.

This clone occurred a few times. Other DNA sequences from this sample encode an identical CDR3 as well. V is TRBV5-1 and J is TRBJ2-3; tentatively, D is TRBD1 (6 bases). The CDR3 spans 14 residues. With 2 bases removed from V and 5 bases from J, the gap between germline ends came to 12 bases. Germline-derived CDR1 and CDR2 are SGHRS and YFSETQ. The DNA of the CDR3 is TGCGCCAGCAGCTTAGGACAGACGAGAGATACGCAGTATTTT. Protein sequence: CASSLGQTRDTQYF.

The chain recombines TRBV13 with TRBJ2-1; D is perhaps TRBD1 (6 bases). This CDR3 is built from 14 residues. CDR1 and CDR2 (germline): PRHDT, FYEKMQ (reference sequence). Deletions cut 5 bases from V and 15 bases from J, with 23 bases between. The CDR3 nucleotides read TGTGCCAGCAGCCCCACTTCCAGGCAGGGGTTTTTGTTCTTC. This encodes CASSPTSRQGFLFF. The variable domain in full, completed from reference TRBV13 and TRBJ2-1, reads AAGVIQSPRHLIKEKRETATLKCYPIPRHDTVYWYQQGPGQDPQFLISFYEKMQSDKGSIPDRFSAQQFSDYHSELNMSSLELGDSALYFCASSPTSRQGFLFFGPGTRLTVL.

This clone was observed a handful of times. The J gene is TRBJ1-3, the V gene TRBV7-9, with D maybe TRBD1 (6 bases). Germline V gene sequence: CDR1 SEHNR, CDR2 FQNEAQ (reference sequence). The CDR3 has 14 residues. Trimming removed 2 bases from V and 3 bases from J, with 8 bases in between. CDR3 coding DNA: TGTGCCAGCAGCTTATCAGGGGATGGAAACACCATATATTTT. Translation: CASSLSGDGNTIYF.

The chain recombines TRBV9 with TRBJ2-2; a weak D match, TRBD2 (5 bases). The V end was cut by 4 bases, the J end by 3 bases, with 13 bases between. In germline, CDR1 is SGDLS, CDR2 YYNGEE. The CDR3 runs to 15 residues. CDR3 nucleotides: TGTGCCAGCAGCCCCCGGTTACTAGACACCGGGGAGCTGTTTTTT. Its protein is CASSPRLLDTGELFF.

This rearrangement joins TRBV6-5 to TRBJ1-6, with 9 bases matching TRBD1. The CDR3 has 15 amino acids. The junction had 7 bases not matched to a gene; V was cut back by 7 bases and J by 6 bases. CDR1 MNHEY and CDR2 SVGAGI come from the germline V gene. In DNA form, the CDR3 reads TGTGCCAGCACCCGGGACAGGGCCGGTAATTCACCCCTCCACTTT. Its translation: CASTRDRAGNSPLHF.

The chain's CDR3 is CASSLDLAGGRNEQFF. CDR3 sequence (DNA): TGTGCCAGCAGCTTAGATCTGGCAGGGGGCCGGAATGAGCAGTTCTTC. The chain couples TRBV11-3 to TRBJ2-1; TRBD1 agrees at 8 bases. The CDR3 spans 16 residues. Losses at the gene ends were 0 bases for V and 7 bases for J; bases not matched to a gene: 8. Per the germline V gene, CDR1 is SGHNT and CDR2 is YENEEA. Full variable domain (rest looked up from reference TRBV11-3 and TRBJ2-1): EAGVVQSPRYKIIEKKQPVAFWCNPISGHNTLYWYLQNLGQGPELLIRYENEEAVDDSQLPKDRFSAERLKGVDSTLKIQPAELGDSAVYLCASSLDLAGGRNEQFFGPGTRLTVL.

The chain is built from TRBV19 and TRBJ2-7; the D gene is possibly TRBD1 (5 bases). Per the germline V gene, CDR1 is LNHDA and CDR2 is SQIVND (reference sequence). Trimming shortened V by 3 bases and J by 2 bases, and 11 bases separated the two germline ends. The CDR3 is 14 amino acids. The CDR3 protein is CASSIGRQTYEQYF. CDR3 DNA sequence: TGTGCCAGTAGTATCGGCCGACAGACCTACGAGCAGTACTTC.

The gene calls are TRBV7-6 and TRBJ2-7, with a weak D call TRBD1 (5 bases). V was trimmed by 5 bases and J by 4 bases, leaving 15 bases between them. The CDR3 length is 14 residues. Germline loops: CDR1 SGHVS, CDR2 FNYEAQ. The CDR3 sequence: CASSPPDTPYEQYF. In DNA, the CDR3 is TGTGCCAGCAGCCCCCCGGACACACCTTACGAGCAGTACTTC.

This chain connects TRBV4-2 to TRBJ1-2; 9 bases are a match to TRBD1. The germline V gene has CDR1 LGHNA and CDR2 YNFKEQ. The V gene end was trimmed by 0 bases and the J gene end by 0 bases; junction bases not matched to a gene: 5. The CDR3 has 17 residues. CDR3 region: CASSQEGTGTANYGYTF. The CDR3 DNA follows: TGTGCCAGCAGCCAAGAAGGGACAGGGACAGCTAACTATGGCTACACCTTC.

The chain is built from TRBV5-4 and TRBJ2-2, with D perhaps TRBD2 (6 bases). This CDR3 is 15 amino acids long. V was shortened by 4 bases and J by 5 bases, with 15 bases between the two germline ends. From germline, CDR1 is SGHNT and CDR2 YYREEE (reference sequence). CDR3 residues: CASSHRRGSTGELFF. CDR3 sequence (DNA): TGTGCCAGCAGCCACCGGAGGGGAAGTACCGGGGAGCTGTTTTTT.

The V and J genes are TRBV27 and TRBJ1-5; no definite D call. Germline V gives CDR1 MNHEY, CDR2 SMNVEV (reference sequence). The CDR3 has 15 amino acids. V lost 2 bases, J lost 0 bases, and 8 bases lay in between. In nucleotides, the CDR3 is TGTGCCAGCAGTTTAAGGCGGGGTAGCAATCAGCCCCAGCATTTT. Encoded protein: CASSLRRGSNQPQHF.

This clone was seen a single time. The V gene is TRBV12-5, the J gene TRBJ1-3; 7 nucleotides agree with TRBD1. J gave up 4 bases and V 5 bases, and 8 bases lay outside the gene matches. Germline V gives CDR1 LGHNT, CDR2 FRNRAP. This CDR3 has 15 residues. In DNA form, the CDR3 reads TGTGCTAGTGGTATTCACAGGGGAATGGGAAACACCATATATTTT. This codes for CASGIHRGMGNTIYF. Using reference TRBV12-5 and TRBJ1-3 for the parts outside the CDR3, the full variable domain is DARVTQTPRHKVTEMGQEVTMRCQPILGHNTVFWYRQTMMQGLELLAYFRNRAPLDDSGMPKDRFSAEMPDATLATLKIQPSEPRDSAVYFCASGIHRGMGNTIYFGEGSWLTVV.

Regarding this clone: Other DNA sequences within the sample encode an identical CDR3. The rearrangement links TRBV4-3 to TRBJ1-2; D possibly corresponds to TRBD1 (6 bases). This CDR3 has 13 residues. Trimming took 0 bases from V and 7 from J, leaving 9 bases between them. The V gene's germline CDR1 is LGHNA and CDR2 YSLEER. CDR3 region: CASSQDRGGGYTF. The CDR3 nucleotides are TGCGCCAGCAGCCAAGACCGAGGGGGTGGCTACACCTTC.

The rearrangement links TRBV25-1 to TRBJ2-2; TRBD1 matches 8 bases. There are 14 residues in the CDR3. Germline CDR1 reads MGHDK; CDR2 reads SYGVNS. With 7 bases clipped from V and 3 bases from J, the junction kept 4 bases outside the gene matches. The CDR3 here is CASNGQGYTGELFF. In DNA form, the CDR3 reads TGTGCCAGCAACGGACAGGGATACACCGGGGAGCTGTTTTTT.

This clone was seen a few times. The V and J genes are TRBV6-1 and TRBJ2-2; 8 positions agree with TRBD1. The germline CDR1 and CDR2 sequences are MNHNS and SASEGT. The J segment lost 6 bases and the V segment lost 6 bases, leaving 6 bases of the junction unmatched. The CDR3 length is 14 residues. The CDR3 DNA reads as TGTGCCAGCAGCTCGACAGGGGAGGCCGGGGAGCTGTTTTTT. Protein: CASSSTGEAGELFF.